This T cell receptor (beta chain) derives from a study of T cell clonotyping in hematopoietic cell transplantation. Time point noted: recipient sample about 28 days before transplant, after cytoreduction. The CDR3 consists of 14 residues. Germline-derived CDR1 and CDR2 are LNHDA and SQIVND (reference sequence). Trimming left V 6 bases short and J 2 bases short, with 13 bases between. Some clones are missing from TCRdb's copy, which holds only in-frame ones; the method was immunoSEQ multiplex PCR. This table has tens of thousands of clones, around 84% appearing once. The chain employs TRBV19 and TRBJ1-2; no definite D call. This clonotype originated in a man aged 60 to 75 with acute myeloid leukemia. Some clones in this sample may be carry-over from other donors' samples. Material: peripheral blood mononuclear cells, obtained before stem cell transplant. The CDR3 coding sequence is TGTGCCAGTAGGGAGGGAGGCCTAAACTATGGCTACACCTTC. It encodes CASREGGLNYGYTF.